These 26 T cell receptor beta chains came from one sample sequenced in a study of lymphopenia after photon versus proton radiotherapy. Libraries were prepared by immunoSEQ multiplex PCR; TCRdb keeps only in-frame clonotypes and omits some of them. This table has more than 25,000 clones, about 91% appearing once. This sample comprised peripheral blood, obtained from a patient treated with proton-based radiotherapy. The receptors here all came from a woman aged 60-70 years with cholangiocarcinoma. Some clones in this sample may be carry-over from other donors' samples.

This chain joins TRBV5-1 and TRBJ2-2, with 9 positions matching TRBD2. The CDR3 is 17 residues long. Per the germline V gene, CDR1 is SGHRS and CDR2 is YFSETQ. V lost 4 bases, J lost 6 bases, and 13 bases stayed unmatched. The CDR3 DNA reads TGCGCCAGCAGCCCGACTGGCGGTGCGGGAGGGGCCGGGGAGCTGTTTTTT. It translates to CASSPTGGAGGAGELFF.

The gene calls are TRBV7-2 and TRBJ2-3, with 7 bases matching TRBD1. This CDR3 has 14 amino acids. With V trimmed by 5 bases and J by 6 bases, 8 bases remained unmatched. CDR1 and CDR2 from the germline V gene are SGHTA and FQGNSA. The CDR3 nucleotides read TGTGCCAGCAGCCCACGCCGGGACAGCGATACGCAGTATTTT. Residues: CASSPRRDSDTQYF.

This clone was detected only a few times. The chain has TRBV11-1 and TRBJ2-7; TRBD1 is a possible D gene (6 bases). This CDR3 spans 14 amino acids. Germline-derived CDR1 and CDR2 are SGHAT and FQDESV (reference sequence). The V end was cut by 5 bases, the J end by 0 bases, with 11 bases between. The DNA for the CDR3 is TGTGCCAGCAGCCCCTGGGACAACTCCTACGAGCAGTACTTC. Translated: CASSPWDNSYEQYF.

The gene calls are TRBV6-5 and TRBJ2-7; no firm D call. The CDR3 runs to 15 residues. The germline V gene encodes CDR1 MNHEY and CDR2 SVGAGI. V lost 5 bases, J lost 6 bases, and 20 bases lay in between. DNA for the CDR3: TGTGCCAGCAGTCGATTCGGATCTCGACCGGGCGAGCAGTACTTC. Amino acid sequence: CASSRFGSRPGEQYF.

The genes are TRBV27 and TRBJ2-2; 9 bases align to TRBD1. The V and J ends lost 7 bases and 4 bases, in that order; junction bases with no gene match: 7. This CDR3 region has 15 residues. The germline V gene has CDR1 MNHEY and CDR2 SMNVEV (reference sequence). The CDR3 nucleotides read TGTGCCAGCATCCCGACAGGGGGGTTCACCGGGGAGCTGTTTTTT. It yields the protein CASIPTGGFTGELFF.

This chain links TRBV4-1 with TRBJ1-2; the match to TRBD1 covers 9 bases. The CDR3 runs to 16 residues. Per germline, CDR1 MGHRA and CDR2 YSYEKL. V was pared by 2 bases and J by 7 bases, with 11 bases of the junction left unmatched. Here the CDR3 reads CASSQIPGQGFGGYTF. CDR3 in DNA: TGCGCCAGCAGCCAAATACCGGGACAGGGTTTCGGTGGCTACACCTTC.

A few counts support this clone. This chain uses TRBV9 with TRBJ1-5; D perhaps matches TRBD1 (6 bases). Germline CDR1 SGDLS, CDR2 YYNGEE. V was cut by 4 bases and J by 0 bases, with 11 bases left in between. This CDR3 comprises 15 residues. CDR3 DNA sequence: TGTGCCAGCAGCCGGACAGTGAATAGCAATCAGCCCCAGCATTTT. As protein: CASSRTVNSNQPQHF.

The chain uses TRBV6-6 and TRBJ1-6; tentative D call: TRBD1 (6 bases). Germline CDR1 reads MNHNY; CDR2 reads SVGAGI (reference sequence). V lost 4 bases, J lost 7 bases, and 14 bases lay in between. This CDR3 has 15 amino acids. CDR3 protein: CASSLAGTRNSPLHF. DNA of the CDR3: TGTGCCAGCAGTTTGGCCGGGACACGAAATTCACCCCTCCACTTT.

The genes are TRBV9 and TRBJ2-7; the D call may be TRBD1 or TRBD2 (5 bases each). The CDR3 length is 14 residues. V was clipped by 4 bases and J by 2 bases, with 13 bases between them. Looked up from germline, CDR1 is SGDLS and CDR2 is YYNGEE. In DNA, the CDR3 is TGTGCCAGCAGCTTGACTGGGGGAACCTACGAGCAGTACTTC. Translating gives CASSLTGGTYEQYF.

This chain joins TRBV29-1 and TRBJ1-2; 9 nucleotides align to TRBD1. Germline V lookup: CDR1 SQVTM, CDR2 ANQGSEA. CDR3 length: 12 amino acids. After removal of 6 bases from V and 5 bases from J, the junction contained 4 bases not matched to a gene. The CDR3 here is CSVTGGWYGYTF. As DNA, the CDR3 is TGCAGCGTGACAGGGGGGTGGTATGGCTACACCTTC.

The chain joins TRBV18 to TRBJ1-2, with a possible D match to TRBD1 (5 bases). The CDR3 is 15 residues long. CDR1 is KGHSH, CDR2 LQKENI, per germline. V lost 2 bases, J lost 4 bases, and 14 bases lay in between. Here the CDR3 reads CASSPSGDKGYGYTF. The CDR3 nucleotides are TGTGCCAGCTCACCATCGGGGGATAAAGGCTATGGCTACACCTTC.

The chain links TRBV6-5 to TRBJ2-5, with 9 nucleotides matching TRBD2. Germline CDR1 MNHEY, CDR2 SVGAGI. Losses at the gene ends were 3 bases for V and 6 bases for J; bases not matched to a gene: 8. The CDR3 is 15 amino acids. Written as DNA, the CDR3 is TGTGCCAGCAGTTATGAGGGACTAGCACCCCAGACCCAGTACTTC. This sequence encodes CASSYEGLAPQTQYF.

V and J are TRBV5-6 and TRBJ1-2; D may be TRBD1 (5 bases). The CDR3 has 13 amino acids. The V gene lost 3 bases and the J gene lost 11 bases, with 17 bases spanning the gap. In germline, CDR1 is SGHDT, CDR2 YYEEEE. The CDR3 region is CASSSGGLKMYTF. The CDR3 DNA sequence: TGTGCCAGCAGCTCGGGGGGTTTGAAGATGTACACCTTC.

The J gene is TRBJ2-2, the V gene TRBV20-1; D unclear. Germline values: CDR1 DFQATT, CDR2 SNEGSKA (reference sequence). The CDR3 is 11 residues long. Trimming shortened V by 5 bases and J by 5 bases, and 6 bases separated the two germline ends. The CDR3 reads CSAPRTGELFF. DNA of the CDR3: TGCAGTGCTCCTAGGACCGGGGAGCTGTTTTTT.

V gene TRBV29-1 combines with J gene TRBJ1-3, with TRBD1 as a possible D gene (5 bases). This CDR3 is built from 11 residues. CDR1 and CDR2 (germline): SQVTM, ANQGSEA. The CDR3 sequence is CGGGFGNTIYF. CDR3 DNA sequence: TGCGGCGGGGGGTTTGGAAACACCATATATTTT.

CDR3 bases: TGCGCCAGCAGCTTGGGCACCGGCTCCACTGAGCAGTACTTC. This encodes CASSLGTGSTEQYF. The chain uses TRBV5-1 and TRBJ2-7; D gene unclear. V was clipped by 0 bases and J by 7 bases, with 14 bases between them. This CDR3 region has 14 residues. The germline V gene encodes CDR1 SGHRS and CDR2 YFSETQ.

The CDR3 sequence: CASSLVTGTGNTEAFF. The CDR3 bases are TGTGCCAGCAGCTTGGTTACCGGGACTGGGAACACTGAAGCTTTCTTT. This rearrangement joins TRBV5-5 to TRBJ1-1; tentatively, D is TRBD1 (5 bases). V was clipped by 0 bases and J by 1 base, with 13 bases between them. CDR1 and CDR2 from the germline V gene are SGHKS and YYEKEE (reference sequence). The CDR3 sequence is 16 residues long.

This sequence joins TRBV7-9 and TRBJ1-4; D uncertain. Germline-derived CDR1 and CDR2 are SEHNR and FQNEAQ (reference sequence). V lost 7 bases and J lost 2, with 8 bases in between. The CDR3 has 13 amino acids. CDR3 sequence: CASTGRTNEKLFF. CDR3 nucleotides: TGTGCCAGCACAGGCCGCACTAATGAAAAACTGTTTTTT.

The chain carries TRBV6-4 and TRBJ2-2, with 9 bases identical to TRBD2. The germline gives CDR1 MRHNA, CDR2 SNTAGT. The CDR3 covers 16 residues. V shed 4 bases and J 4 bases; nucleotides not matched to a gene: 7. CDR3 residues: CASSAQGTSSTGELFF. As DNA, the CDR3 is TGTGCCAGCAGTGCACAAGGGACTAGCAGCACCGGGGAGCTGTTTTTT.

The J gene is TRBJ1-1, the V gene TRBV10-3, with 8 bases aligning to TRBD1. This CDR3 has 14 residues. Trimming took 6 bases from V and 0 from J; bases not matched to a gene: 3. Germline V gene sequence: CDR1 ENHRY, CDR2 SYGVKD. This CDR3 reads CAIRTGVMNTEAFF. CDR3 nucleotide sequence: TGTGCCATCAGGACAGGGGTAATGAACACTGAAGCTTTCTTT.

The chain carries TRBV18 and TRBJ2-1, with a weak D call TRBD2 (6 bases). V was pared by 2 bases and J by 9 bases, with 20 bases between. From germline, CDR1 is KGHSH and CDR2 LQKENI. The CDR3 is 16 amino acids. Here the CDR3 reads CASSPSRRERLGEQFF. Here the CDR3 DNA reads TGTGCCAGCTCACCATCGCGGAGGGAGAGGCTGGGTGAGCAGTTCTTC. Full variable domain (missing parts from reference TRBV18 and TRBJ2-1): NAGVMQNPRHLVRRRGQEARLRCSPMKGHSHVYWYRQLPEEGLKFMVYLQKENIIDESGMPKERFSAEFPKEGPSILRIQQVVRGDSAAYFCASSPSRRERLGEQFFGPGTRLTVL.

The chain uses TRBV6-5 and TRBJ2-5; no definite D call. The V gene's germline CDR1 is MNHEY and CDR2 SVGAGI. Trimming took off 6 bases at V and 4 bases at J, with 18 bases between the two ends. CDR3 length equals 15 residues. The CDR3: CASSPALYSTETQYF. In DNA form, the CDR3 reads TGTGCCAGCAGCCCCGCGCTATATTCAACAGAGACCCAGTACTTC.

The chain has TRBV6-6 and TRBJ1-4; D gene uncertain. Trimming stripped 5 bases from V and 4 bases from J, with 14 bases between. Germline V CDR1 and CDR2: MNHNY, SVGAGI (reference sequence). The CDR3 has 15 amino acids. CDR3 sequence reads: CASSARPSSNEKLFF. CDR3 sequence (DNA): TGTGCCAGCAGTGCCAGACCGAGCAGTAATGAAAAACTGTTTTTT.

This chain connects TRBV5-1 to TRBJ2-3, with TRBD2 identical over 10 bases. Germline V gene lookup returns CDR1 SGHRS and CDR2 YFSETQ. The V gene end was trimmed by 4 bases and the J gene end by 6 bases; junction bases not matched to a gene: 8. This CDR3 contains 15 residues. CDR3 loop: CASSPAGGPEDTQYF. The CDR3 DNA follows: TGCGCCAGCAGCCCAGCGGGGGGGCCGGAGGATACGCAGTATTTT.

The chain combines TRBV4-2 with TRBJ2-2; perhaps TRBD2 as D (6 bases). The CDR3 contains 15 residues. CDR1 is LGHNA, CDR2 YNFKEQ, per germline. V dropped 5 bases and J dropped 5 bases, with 15 bases sitting between them. Here the CDR3 DNA reads TGTGCCAGCAGCTCTGCTAAGGGAGGAACCGGGGAGCTGTTTTTT. This codes for CASSSAKGGTGELFF.

This chain connects TRBV6-6 to TRBJ1-3; D might be TRBD1 (5 bases). The CDR3 length is 14 residues. The V gene's germline CDR1 is MNHNY and CDR2 SVGAGI (reference sequence). Trimming removed 6 bases at V and 4 bases at J, with 13 bases between. CDR3 loop: CASRPKGWGNTIYF. DNA for the CDR3: TGTGCCAGCAGGCCCAAGGGGTGGGGAAACACCATATATTTT.